These T cell receptor beta chains were read from a single sample in a study of vaccination effects on CD4 cells after COVID-19. Their cognate antigens are unknown. Measured with immunoSEQ multiplex PCR; TCRdb has only the in-frame clones, and not every one. Of about 46,000 clones listed, about four fifths are singletons. The specimen comprised CD4+ T cells from PBMCs cultured with HCoV-OC43 spike peptides, sampled after COVID-19 vaccination. These receptors all come from a human donor who received a COVID-19 vaccine. CDR3s include the opening cysteine and the closing phenylalanine or tryptophan. A D gene is named only where the DNA matches it firmly. The size field is filled for only some rows; it gives once, few, many or a size class.

j_call | v_call | clone_size | d_call | cdr3_nt | cdr3_aa
TRBJ1-5 | TRBV11-2 | . | . | TGTGCCAGCAGCCCAAGCCGGGATTCCAATCAGCCCCAGCATTTT | CASSPSRDSNQPQHF
TRBJ1-1 | TRBV10-1 | . | TRBD1 | TGCGCCAGCAGTGAGGGGTACAGGGGGCCGAACACTGAAGCTTTCTTT | CASSEGYRGPNTEAFF
TRBJ2-1 | TRBV7-2 | . | . | TGTGCCAGCAGCTTGGCAGGGAGCTACAATGAGCAGTTCTTC | CASSLAGSYNEQFF
TRBJ2-4 | TRBV6-1 | . | . | TGTGCCAGCAGTGAAATGGGAGTAAACATTCAGTACTTC | CASSEMGVNIQYF
TRBJ2-3 | TRBV5-4 | . | . | TGTGCCAGCAGCACGTTCACAGATACGCAGTATTTT | CASSTFTDTQYF
TRBJ1-5 | TRBV6-5 | . | TRBD1 | TGTGCCAGCAGCCTTGGACAGGGGGTTCGTCAGCCCCAGCATTTT | CASSLGQGVRQPQHF
TRBJ2-5 | TRBV5-6 | . | . | TGTGCCAGCAGCCCGACTTATACTCAAGAGACCCAGTACTTC | CASSPTYTQETQYF
TRBJ2-1 | TRBV5-1 | . | TRBD2 | TGCGCCAGCAGTTTAGGGACTAGCGGCCTGGGCGAGCAGTTCTTC | CASSLGTSGLGEQFF
TRBJ1-5 | TRBV18 | . | . | TGTGCCAGCTCACCGTCCAGGGTGAGCAATCAGCCCCAGCATTTT | CASSPSRVSNQPQHF
TRBJ2-5 | TRBV10-1 | once | . | TGCGCCAGTACTGACAGGGTCGGGGGACAAGAGACCCAGTACTTC | CASTDRVGGQETQYF
TRBJ1-2 | TRBV5-1 | . | . | TGCGCCAGCAGCCTGCGGGGGGACTGGGATGGCTACACCTTC | CASSLRGDWDGYTF
TRBJ1-1 | TRBV7-9 | few | . | TGTGCCAGCAGCTCGATGGCGGGGACTGAAGCTTTCTTT | CASSSMAGTEAFF
TRBJ2-3 | TRBV2 | few | TRBD2 | TGTGCCGGCAGACGGGAGGGCCTTGGAGATACGCAGTATTTT | CAGRREGLGDTQYF
TRBJ2-3 | TRBV4-1 | . | . | TGCGCCAGCAGCCAAGATCGGGCGTATACGCAGTATTTT | CASSQDRAYTQYF
TRBJ1-2 | TRBV16 | . | . | TGTGCCAGCAGCCCCCCAGGCCAGGAAAACTATGGCTACACCTTC | CASSPPGQENYGYTF
TRBJ1-5 | TRBV2 | few | TRBD1 | TGTGCCAGCAGAGGGAGAAGGGGGCTGGGAGATCAGCCCCAGCATTTT | CASRGRRGLGDQPQHF
TRBJ2-5 | TRBV2 | . | . | TGTGCCAGCAGTAAAGAGACCCAGTACTTC | CASSKETQYF
TRBJ2-1 | TRBV7-9 | . | . | TGTGCCAGCAGACTAGACATTGACAATGAGCAGTTCTTC | CASRLDIDNEQFF
TRBJ1-1 | TRBV24-1 | . | TRBD1 | TGTGCCACTACCAGGGGGCCAAACACTGAAGCTTTCTTT | CATTRGPNTEAFF
TRBJ2-7 | TRBV18 | . | . | TGTGCCAGCTCACCACCCTCTTCCTACGAGCAGTACTTC | CASSPPSSYEQYF
TRBJ2-7 | TRBV6-5 | . | . | TGTGCCAGCAGTTCAGGGGGAGGGGGCTACGAGCAGTACTTC | CASSSGGGGYEQYF
TRBJ1-5 | TRBV4-1 | . | . | TGCGCCAGCAGCCAAGCTCCAACAGGTAATGGTCAGCCCCAGCATTTT | CASSQAPTGNGQPQHF
TRBJ2-5 | TRBV7-9 | . | . | TGTGCCAGCAGCTTAGGAGAGACTCTGGAGACCCAGTACTTC | CASSLGETLETQYF
TRBJ2-5 | TRBV5-1 | . | TRBD1 | TGCGCCAGCAGCTTCAGGACAGGGAGGTATGGAGAGACCCAGTACTTC | CASSFRTGRYGETQYF
TRBJ1-1 | TRBV20-1 | . | TRBD1 | TGCAGTGCTAGTGAGGGACAGAAGAACACTGAAGCTTTCTTT | CSASEGQKNTEAFF
TRBJ2-1 | TRBV6-1 | . | TRBD2 | TGTGCCAGCAGTGAAGTCCTAGCGGGGGGGAACAATGAGCAGTTCTTC | CASSEVLAGGNNEQFF
TRBJ2-5 | TRBV4-2 | . | TRBD2 | TGTGCCAGCAGCCAACGGCTAGCGGGAGGAGGAGAGACCCAGTACTTC | CASSQRLAGGGETQYF